This T cell receptor beta chain was found in a study of lymphopenia after photon versus proton radiotherapy (dated by TCRdb to the late 2010s). For context, the study as a whole: The study compared the immunological effects of photon versus proton radiation therapy in patients with gastrointestinal tumors who developed high-grade lymphopenia. The goal of the study was to characterize the differences between the two radiation modalities in how they affect the immune system. The roughly 20 patients in the cohort had gastrointestinal tumors, were treated with either photon or proton therapy, and subsequently developed lymphopenia.

Broad study findings and their caveats: Across the cohort, an inverse correlation was found between a larger post-nadir drop in TCR diversity and overall survival time among patients who died. The authors looked at the survival association only in patients who died, and they framed better survival with proton therapy as a possibility rather than a demonstrated result. After the lymphocyte count nadir, photon-treated repertoires showed oligoclonal expansion, especially of CD8+ Temra cells, which drove the drop in diversity. Proton-treated patients stayed relatively stable during treatment, while photon-treated patients lost naive T cells and TCR diversity and gained effector/memory populations.

Comments on this clone: Its antigen target is currently unknown. No base-level quality is on record; no much larger clone is a single base apart.

Library creation used the immunoSEQ multiplex PCR assay. T cell repertoires were profiled by deep sequencing of rearranged TCR beta loci, alongside multiparametric flow cytometry. TCRdb's version of the immuneACCESS table is confined to in-frame rearrangements and falls short of the full clone set. An unresolved V gene accounts for under half of the shortfall where checked; the remainder is of unknown origin. The sample table shows about 22,000 clones, and about 89% are seen once. Over 8.5% of the sample belongs to the ten largest clones. From V the trimming removes 7 bases and from J it removes 5 bases, while the gene matches leave 6 bases of the junction unaccounted for. Inclusive of the bounding cysteine and phenylalanine, the CDR3 is 14 residues long. Only the CDR3 portion is preserved as DNA: 42 bases, with reading frame beginning at the first base. Sequences LGHNA (CDR1) and YSLEER (CDR2) are obtained from the germline V gene.

The sequence joins TRBV4-3 to TRBJ1-1, and TRBD1 aligns with 11 junction nucleotides. The source material was peripheral blood, sampled from a patient treated with proton-based radiotherapy. The clonotype comes from a man older than 75 with esophageal cancer. The CDR3 protein: CASKRTGGRTEAFF. The nucleotides read TGCGCCAGCAAACGGACAGGGGGCCGGACTGAAGCTTTCTTT.